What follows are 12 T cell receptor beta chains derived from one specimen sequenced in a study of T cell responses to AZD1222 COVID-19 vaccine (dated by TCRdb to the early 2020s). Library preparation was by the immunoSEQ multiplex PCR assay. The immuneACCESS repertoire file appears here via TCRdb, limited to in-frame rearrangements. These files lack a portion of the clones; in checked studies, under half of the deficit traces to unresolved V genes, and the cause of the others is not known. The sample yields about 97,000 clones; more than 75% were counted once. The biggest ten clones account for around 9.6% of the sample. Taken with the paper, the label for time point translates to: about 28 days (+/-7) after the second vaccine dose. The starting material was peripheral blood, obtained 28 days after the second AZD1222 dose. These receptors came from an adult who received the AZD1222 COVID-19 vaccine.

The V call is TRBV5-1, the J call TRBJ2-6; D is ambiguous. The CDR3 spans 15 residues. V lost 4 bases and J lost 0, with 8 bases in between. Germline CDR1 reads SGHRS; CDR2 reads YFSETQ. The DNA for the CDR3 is TGCGCCAGCAGCCTGGTAAGCTCTGGGGCCAACGTCCTGACTTTC. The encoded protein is CASSLVSSGANVLTF.

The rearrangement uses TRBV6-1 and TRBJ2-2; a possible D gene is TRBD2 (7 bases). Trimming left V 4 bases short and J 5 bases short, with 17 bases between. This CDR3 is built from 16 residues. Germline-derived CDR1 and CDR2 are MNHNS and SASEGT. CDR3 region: CASSGEGGGQTGELFF. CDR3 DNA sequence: TGTGCCAGCAGTGGCGAAGGGGGGGGCCAAACCGGGGAGCTGTTTTTT.

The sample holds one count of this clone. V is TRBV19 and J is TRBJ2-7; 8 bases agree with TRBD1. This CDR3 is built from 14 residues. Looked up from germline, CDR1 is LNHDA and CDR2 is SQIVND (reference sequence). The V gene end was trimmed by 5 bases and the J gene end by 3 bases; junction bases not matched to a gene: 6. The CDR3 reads CASSVGQDYYEQYF. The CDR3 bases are TGTGCCAGTAGTGTGGGACAGGACTACTACGAGCAGTACTTC.

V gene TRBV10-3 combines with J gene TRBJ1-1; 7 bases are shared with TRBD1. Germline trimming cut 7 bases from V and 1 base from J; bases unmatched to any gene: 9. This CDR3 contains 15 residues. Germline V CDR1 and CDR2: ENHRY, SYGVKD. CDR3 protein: CAITSYRGGNTEAFF. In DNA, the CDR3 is TGTGCCATCACCTCATACAGGGGTGGGAACACTGAAGCTTTCTTT.

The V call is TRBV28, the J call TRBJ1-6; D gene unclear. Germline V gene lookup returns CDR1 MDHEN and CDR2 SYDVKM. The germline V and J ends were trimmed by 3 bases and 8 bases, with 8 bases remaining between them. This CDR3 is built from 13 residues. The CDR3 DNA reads TGTGCCAGCAGTTTTCCCCTGGATTCACCCCTCCACTTT. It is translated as CASSFPLDSPLHF.

This CDR3 is CASSLSGTETQYF. The DNA of the CDR3 is TGCGCCAGCAGCTTGTCAGGGACGGAGACCCAGTACTTC. This sequence joins TRBV5-1 and TRBJ2-5; D might be TRBD1 or TRBD2, each matching 5 bases. There are 13 residues in the CDR3. Germline assignment: CDR1 SGHRS and CDR2 YFSETQ. V was shortened by 1 base and J by 5 bases, with 9 bases between the two germline ends.

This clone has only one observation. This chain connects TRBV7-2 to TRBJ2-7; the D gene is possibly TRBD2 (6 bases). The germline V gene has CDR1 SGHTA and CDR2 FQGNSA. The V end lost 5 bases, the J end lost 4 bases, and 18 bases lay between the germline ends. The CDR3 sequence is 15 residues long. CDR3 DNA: TGTGCCAGCAGCCTTCCTGGAGCCGGGACTTACGAGCAGTACTTC. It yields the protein CASSLPGAGTYEQYF.

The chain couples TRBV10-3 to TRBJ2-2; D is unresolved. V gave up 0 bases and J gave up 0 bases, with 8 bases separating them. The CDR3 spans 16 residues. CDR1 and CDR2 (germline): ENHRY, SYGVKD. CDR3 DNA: TGTGCCATCAGTGAGTCCAGAGGTTCGAACACCGGGGAGCTGTTTTTT. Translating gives CAISESRGSNTGELFF.

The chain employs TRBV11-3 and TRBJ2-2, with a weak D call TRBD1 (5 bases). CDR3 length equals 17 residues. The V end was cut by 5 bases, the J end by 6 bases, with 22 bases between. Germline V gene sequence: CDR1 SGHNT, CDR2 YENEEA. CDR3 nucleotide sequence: TGTGCCAGCAGCCCCCACTCCACAGGCGGTTATCCCGGGGAGCTGTTTTTT. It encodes CASSPHSTGGYPGELFF.

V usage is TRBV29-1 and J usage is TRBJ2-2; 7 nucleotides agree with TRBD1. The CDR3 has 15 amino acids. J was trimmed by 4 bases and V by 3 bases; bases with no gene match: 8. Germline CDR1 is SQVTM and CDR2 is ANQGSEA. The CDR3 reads CSVEERAGGTGELFF. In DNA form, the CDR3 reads TGCAGCGTTGAGGAGAGGGCAGGGGGCACCGGGGAGCTGTTTTTT.

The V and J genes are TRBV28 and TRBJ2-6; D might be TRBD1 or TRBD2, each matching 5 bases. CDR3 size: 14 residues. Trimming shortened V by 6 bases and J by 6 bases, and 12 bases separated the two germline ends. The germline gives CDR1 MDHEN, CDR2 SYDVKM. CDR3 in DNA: TGTGCCAGCAGGGGGGACCACTCGGCCAACGTCCTGACTTTC. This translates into CASRGDHSANVLTF. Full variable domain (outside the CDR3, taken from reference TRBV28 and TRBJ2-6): DVKVTQSSRYLVKRTGEKVFLECVQDMDHENMFWYRQDPGLGLRLIYFSYDVKMKEKGDIPEGYSVSREKKERFSLILESASTNQTSMYLCASRGDHSANVLTFGAGSRLTVL.

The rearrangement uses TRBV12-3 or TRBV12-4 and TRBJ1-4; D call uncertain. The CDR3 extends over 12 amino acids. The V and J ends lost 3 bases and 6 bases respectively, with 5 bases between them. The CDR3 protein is CASSLAYEKLFF. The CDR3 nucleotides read TGTGCCAGCAGTTTGGCCTATGAAAAACTGTTTTTT.